The 28 T cell receptor beta chains given below trace back to one sample, sequenced in a study of blood T cell repertoires in COVID-19. Libraries were prepared by immunoSEQ multiplex PCR; TCRdb keeps only in-frame clonotypes and omits some of them. The data show 75,000 to 90,000 clones, roughly 80% seen once. Sequenced input: peripheral blood. Source of these receptors: a man aged 60 to 69 with COVID-19, enrolled during active disease.

For this clone: Just one base apart from a much larger clone, this may be a read error. This specimen includes other DNA sequences encoding the same CDR3. This chain joins TRBV18 and TRBJ2-5; no clear D. Germline assignment: CDR1 KGHSH and CDR2 LQKENI. The length of the CDR3 is 14 residues. Trimming took off 3 bases at V and 0 bases at J, with 8 bases between the two ends. The CDR3 DNA sequence: TGTGCCAGCTCACCGAACCAGAACCAAGAGACCCAGTACTTC. As protein: CASSPNQNQETQYF.

J is TRBJ2-7 and V is TRBV12-3 or TRBV12-4; maybe TRBD1 (6 bases). The CDR3 has 13 residues. V dropped 3 bases and J dropped 4 bases, with 10 bases sitting between them. CDR3 in DNA: TGTGCCAGCAGTTTGCTACAGGGATACGAGCAGTACTTC. Amino acid sequence: CASSLLQGYEQYF.

The genes are TRBV12-3 or TRBV12-4 and TRBJ2-5, with TRBD2 as a possible D gene (6 bases). With 6 bases removed from V and 4 bases from J, the gap between germline ends came to 9 bases. The CDR3 consists of 12 residues. The CDR3 DNA reads TGTGCCAGCAGGGGACTCGGAGAGACCCAGTACTTC. This codes for CASRGLGETQYF.

This sequence joins TRBV29-1 and TRBJ1-1; 12 bases fit TRBD1. This CDR3 has 16 amino acids. Per germline, CDR1 SQVTM and CDR2 ANQGSEA. Trimming removed 6 bases from V and 5 bases from J; junction bases left unmatched: 13. CDR3 DNA sequence: TGCAGCGTCCTTATTGCGGGACAGGGGGCGAGTACTGAAGCTTTCTTT. Translated, it gives CSVLIAGQGASTEAFF. Based on the CDR3 plus reference TRBV29-1 and TRBJ1-1, the full variable domain is SAVISQKPSRDICQRGTSLTIQCQVDSQVTMMFWYRQQPGQSLTLIATANQGSEATYESGFVIDKFPISRPNLTFSTLTVSNMSPEDSSIYLCSVLIAGQGASTEAFFGQGTRLTVV.

CDR3 in amino acids: CASSFLSETQYF. For the CDR3, the DNA is TGCGCCAGCAGCTTTCTATCGGAGACCCAGTACTTC. The chain has TRBV5-1 and TRBJ2-5; D is unresolved. The CDR3 extends over 12 amino acids. V gave up 2 bases and J gave up 5 bases, with 7 bases separating them. The V gene's germline CDR1 is SGHRS and CDR2 YFSETQ.

The genes are TRBV9 and TRBJ2-7, with D possibly matching TRBD2 (6 bases). V lost 0 bases, J lost 0 bases, and 10 bases lay in between. The CDR3 contains 15 residues. Germline V CDR1 and CDR2: SGDLS, YYNGEE. DNA for the CDR3: TGTGCCAGCAGCGTAGGGGGGACTTTCTCCTACGAGCAGTACTTC. Translation gives CASSVGGTFSYEQYF.

This chain connects TRBV6-6 to TRBJ1-2, with D possibly TRBD1 on 5 matching bases. Trimming stripped 6 bases from V and 4 bases from J, with 15 bases between. Germline lookup yields CDR1 MNHNY and CDR2 SVGAGI (reference sequence). CDR3 length: 14 residues. CDR3 residues: CASSNTRAGYGYTF. The DNA for the CDR3 is TGTGCCAGCAGCAACACCAGGGCTGGCTATGGCTACACCTTC.

The V and J genes are TRBV7-8 and TRBJ2-3; 8 bases match TRBD2. Per the germline V gene, CDR1 is SGHVS and CDR2 is FQNEAQ. Germline trimming cut 3 bases from V and 3 bases from J; bases unmatched to any gene: 8. CDR3 length: 16 residues. CDR3 nucleotide sequence: TGTGCCAGCAGCTTTGCGGGACTAGGATCGACAGATACGCAGTATTTT. This translates into CASSFAGLGSTDTQYF.

The chain joins TRBV9 to TRBJ1-1; D perhaps matches TRBD1 (5 bases). The CDR3 runs 15 residues. Germline assignment: CDR1 SGDLS and CDR2 YYNGEE. V was pared by 4 bases and J by 5 bases, with 18 bases between. CDR3 nucleotide sequence: TGTGCCAGCAGCCCACGAGCAGGGCTTGGGACTGAAGCTTTCTTT. The encoded protein is CASSPRAGLGTEAFF.

In this sample, this clone turned up a few times. CDR3 coding DNA: TGTGCCAGCACTCCCGAGGGGGGGCTATATGGCTACACCTTC. Amino acid sequence: CASTPEGGLYGYTF. The V gene is TRBV25-1, the J gene TRBJ1-2; TRBD1 might be the D (6 bases). CDR3 length: 14 residues. V gave up 7 bases and J gave up 5 bases, with 17 bases separating them. Germline CDR1 and CDR2: MGHDK and SYGVNS.

V gene TRBV5-1 combines with J gene TRBJ2-3; TRBD1 agrees at 7 bases. The germline V gene has CDR1 SGHRS and CDR2 YFSETQ. The CDR3 is 15 amino acids. Unmatched junction bases numbered 5, after V lost 2 bases and J lost 2 bases. Written as DNA, the CDR3 is TGCGCCAGCAGCTTCCGGGACAGCACCACAGATACGCAGTATTTT. Protein: CASSFRDSTTDTQYF. The variable domain in full, with the rest retrieved from reference TRBV5-1 and TRBJ2-3, is KAGVTQTPRYLIKTRGQQVTLSCSPISGHRSVSWYQQTPGQGLQFLFEYFSETQRNKGNFPGRFSGRQFSNSRSEMNVSTLELGDSALYLCASSFRDSTTDTQYFGPGTRLTVL.

The chain joins TRBV7-3 to TRBJ2-3; 8 bases are shared with TRBD2. Trimming removed 0 bases from V and 4 bases from J; junction bases left unmatched: 3. CDR1 and CDR2 from the germline V gene are SGHTA and FQGTGA. There are 15 residues in the CDR3. Written as DNA, the CDR3 is TGTGCCAGCAGCTTAACAGCGGGAGTCCCAGATACGCAGTATTTT. Translation gives CASSLTAGVPDTQYF.

This clone was detected only a few times. The chain joins TRBV5-8 to TRBJ2-7, with D possibly TRBD1 on 5 matching bases. Between the trimmed V and J ends, which lost 5 bases and 1 base, there was a span of 10 bases. The CDR3 length is 13 residues. CDR1 SGHTS and CDR2 YDEGEE come from the germline V gene. The CDR3 region is CASSRTFSYEQYF. The CDR3 DNA is TGTGCCAGCAGTCGGACATTTTCCTACGAGCAGTACTTC.

The V and J genes are TRBV19 and TRBJ2-1; a weak D match, TRBD2 (6 bases). Germline CDR1 reads LNHDA; CDR2 reads SQIVND (reference sequence). V shed 6 bases and J shed 0 bases, with 24 bases lying between them. The CDR3 is 19 residues long. CDR3 residues: CASSPRPSGPFNSYNEQFF. DNA for the CDR3: TGTGCCAGTAGCCCCCGGCCAAGCGGGCCTTTCAACTCCTACAATGAGCAGTTCTTC. The variable domain in full, completed from reference TRBV19 and TRBJ2-1, reads DGGITQSPKYLFRKEGQNVTLSCEQNLNHDAMYWYRQDPGQGLRLIYYSQIVNDFQKGDIAEGYSVSREKKESFPLTVTSAQKNPTAFYLCASSPRPSGPFNSYNEQFFGPGTRLTVL.

This chain links TRBV6-5 with TRBJ1-2, with TRBD1 matching over 8 bases. The V and J ends lost 8 bases and 8 bases, in that order; junction bases with no gene match: 10. Germline lookup yields CDR1 MNHEY and CDR2 SVGAGI. The CDR3 has 13 residues. CDR3 amino acids: CASVDRGSRGYTF. The CDR3 nucleotides read TGTGCCAGCGTTGACAGGGGATCACGAGGCTACACCTTC.

This clone was counted once. CDR3 sequence (DNA): TGTGCCAGTAGTATGGGTAGCGGGGAATACAATGAGCAGTTCTTC. Translation: CASSMGSGEYNEQFF. V usage is TRBV19 and J usage is TRBJ2-1; 8 bases are shared with TRBD2. Per the germline V gene, CDR1 is LNHDA and CDR2 is SQIVND (reference sequence). The J segment lost 4 bases and the V segment lost 3 bases, leaving 5 bases of the junction unmatched. This CDR3 has 15 residues.

The chain has TRBV10-3 and TRBJ1-2; possibly TRBD1 for D (5 bases). Germline-derived CDR1 and CDR2 are ENHRY and SYGVKD. Trimming removed 0 bases from V and 2 bases from J, with 10 bases in between. There are 15 residues in the CDR3. CDR3 protein: CAISESTAGNYGYTF. The CDR3 DNA follows: TGTGCCATCAGTGAGTCGACGGCAGGGAACTATGGCTACACCTTC.

This rearrangement joins TRBV19 to TRBJ2-7, with 10 bases lining up with TRBD2. Trimming took 7 bases from V and 1 from J; bases not matched to a gene: 7. This CDR3 comprises 15 residues. Germline V gene sequence: CDR1 LNHDA, CDR2 SQIVND (reference sequence). The CDR3 coding sequence is TGTGCCAGTACCGGGAGCGGGGGGGCTTCCTACGAGCAGTACTTC. It yields the protein CASTGSGGASYEQYF.

A single count supports this clone. The rearrangement links TRBV19 to TRBJ1-4, with D possibly being TRBD1 (6 bases). Trimming left V 6 bases short and J 8 bases short, with 13 bases between. The CDR3 totals 13 residues. CDR1 and CDR2 from the germline V gene are LNHDA and SQIVND (reference sequence). The CDR3 bases are TGTGCCAGTAGAAACAGGGTGGACGAAAAACTGTTTTTT. Its protein is CASRNRVDEKLFF. The full variable domain, with the rest looked up from reference TRBV19 and TRBJ1-4, is DGGITQSPKYLFRKEGQNVTLSCEQNLNHDAMYWYRQDPGQGLRLIYYSQIVNDFQKGDIAEGYSVSREKKESFPLTVTSAQKNPTAFYLCASRNRVDEKLFFGSGTQLSVL.

The V gene is TRBV27, the J gene TRBJ1-1; D may be TRBD1 (6 bases). V gave up 0 bases and J gave up 6 bases, with 20 bases separating them. The CDR3 covers 17 residues. From germline, CDR1 is MNHEY and CDR2 SMNVEV (reference sequence). CDR3 sequence reads: CASSLSPFRRGSPEAFF. In DNA form, the CDR3 reads TGTGCCAGCAGTTTATCCCCCTTCCGAAGGGGGAGCCCTGAAGCTTTCTTT.

The chain has TRBV4-1 and TRBJ2-7, with D possibly matching TRBD1 (5 bases). With 4 bases removed from V and 3 bases from J, the gap between germline ends came to 13 bases. The CDR3 loop spans 14 amino acids. CDR1 is MGHRA and CDR2 is YSYEKL in the germline V gene. CDR3 DNA: TGCGCCAGCAGCCCTTGGACACCGGACTACGAGCAGTACTTC. Amino acid sequence: CASSPWTPDYEQYF.

The V and J genes are TRBV12-5 and TRBJ2-3; 8 bases line up with TRBD2. Germline V gives CDR1 LGHNT, CDR2 FRNRAP. Trimming removed 1 base from V and 5 bases from J; junction bases left unmatched: 8. The CDR3 length is 16 residues. CDR3 loop: CASGLGAGRAQDTQYF. The DNA of the CDR3 is TGTGCTAGTGGTTTGGGCGCCGGGAGGGCCCAAGATACGCAGTATTTT.

The genes are TRBV5-1 and TRBJ2-7; the D is unclear. This CDR3 spans 13 amino acids. V gave up 5 bases and J gave up 7 bases, with 16 bases separating them. The germline V gene has CDR1 SGHRS and CDR2 YFSETQ. CDR3 protein: CASSEIPSREQYF. Here the CDR3 DNA reads TGCGCCAGCAGTGAAATTCCCTCCCGGGAGCAGTACTTC.

CDR3 sequence reads: CASADYQNIQYF. CDR3 bases: TGCGCCAGCGCCGACTATCAAAACATTCAGTACTTC. The J gene is TRBJ2-4, the V gene TRBV5-1, with D maybe TRBD2 (5 bases). With 7 bases removed from V and 5 bases from J, the gap between germline ends came to 10 bases. The CDR3 covers 12 residues. CDR1 and CDR2 from the germline V gene are SGHRS and YFSETQ.

Turning to this clone: The same CDR3 is also encoded by other DNA sequences in this sample. The gene calls are TRBV18 and TRBJ2-7, with 11 bases lining up with TRBD1. The germline V gene encodes CDR1 KGHSH and CDR2 LQKENI. V lost 3 bases, J lost 7 bases, and 2 bases stayed unmatched. The CDR3 runs to 13 residues. This chain's CDR3 is CASSPGTGGEQYF. The CDR3 DNA sequence: TGTGCCAGCTCACCCGGGACAGGGGGGGAGCAGTACTTC.

This clone was counted at least ten times. This chain links TRBV7-8 with TRBJ1-1; TRBD1 is a possible D gene (5 bases). This CDR3 has 13 residues. CDR1 and CDR2 (germline): SGHVS, FQNEAQ. The V end was cut by 5 bases, the J end by 1 base, with 8 bases between. This CDR3 is CASSITGNTEAFF. CDR3 in DNA: TGTGCCAGCAGCATAACAGGGAACACTGAAGCTTTCTTT. Drawing the rest from reference TRBV7-8 and TRBJ1-1, the complete variable domain is GAGVSQSPRYKVAKRGQDVALRCDPISGHVSLFWYQQALGQGPEFLTYFQNEAQLDKSGLPSDRFFAERPEGSVSTLKIQRTQQEDSAVYLCASSITGNTEAFFGQGTRLTVV.

The rearrangement uses TRBV29-1 and TRBJ2-1; 14 nucleotides agree with TRBD2. The CDR3 has 14 amino acids. V shed 4 bases and J 7 bases; nucleotides not matched to a gene: 3. From germline, CDR1 is SQVTM and CDR2 ANQGSEA. The CDR3 DNA sequence: TGCAGCGTTGGGACTAGCGGGAGGTTGAATGAGCAGTTCTTC. It is translated as CSVGTSGRLNEQFF.

This clone was detected a few times. The chain is built from TRBV5-5 and TRBJ1-5; 10 nucleotides line up with TRBD1. The CDR3 contains 15 residues. CDR1 is SGHKS and CDR2 is YYEKEE in the germline V gene (reference sequence). J was trimmed by 2 bases and V by 4 bases; bases with no gene match: 3. DNA of the CDR3: TGTGCCAGCAGCCCCGGGACAGGGGGCAATCAGCCCCAGCATTTT. It is translated as CASSPGTGGNQPQHF.